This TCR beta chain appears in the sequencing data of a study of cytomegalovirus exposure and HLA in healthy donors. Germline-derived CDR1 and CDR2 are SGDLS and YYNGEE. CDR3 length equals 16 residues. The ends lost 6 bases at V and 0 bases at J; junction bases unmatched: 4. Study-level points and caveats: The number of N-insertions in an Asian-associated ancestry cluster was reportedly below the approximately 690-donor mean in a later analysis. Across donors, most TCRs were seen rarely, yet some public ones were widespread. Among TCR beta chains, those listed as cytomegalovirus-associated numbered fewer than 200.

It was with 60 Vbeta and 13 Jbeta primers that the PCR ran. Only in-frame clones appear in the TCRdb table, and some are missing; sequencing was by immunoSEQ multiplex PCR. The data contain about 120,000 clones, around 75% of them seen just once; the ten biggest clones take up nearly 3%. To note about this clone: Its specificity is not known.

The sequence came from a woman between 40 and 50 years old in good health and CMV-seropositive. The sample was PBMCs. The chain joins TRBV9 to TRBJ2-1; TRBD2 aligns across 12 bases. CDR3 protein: CASTRLAGASYNEQFF. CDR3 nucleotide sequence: TGTGCCAGCACCCGACTAGCGGGGGCCTCCTACAATGAGCAGTTCTTC.